These 28 T cell receptor beta chains were sequenced from one sample in a study of blood T cell repertoires in COVID-19. The data were produced by immunoSEQ multiplex PCR, yet TCRdb's version contains in-frame clones alone and is incomplete. The data show some 96,000 clones, just over 85% seen once. The sample comprised peripheral blood. The source is a human donor in a cohort sampled during active COVID-19.

This chain links TRBV6-5 with TRBJ2-7; D is possibly TRBD2 (6 bases). The CDR3 has 14 residues. The V end was cut by 7 bases, the J end by 0 bases, with 13 bases between. CDR1 and CDR2 (germline): MNHEY, SVGAGI. The DNA for the CDR3 is TGTGCCAGCAACGAAGACGGGGGCTCCTACGAGCAGTACTTC. Its protein is CASNEDGGSYEQYF.

This sequence joins TRBV18 and TRBJ1-1; no clear D. Per the germline V gene, CDR1 is KGHSH and CDR2 is LQKENI. This CDR3 is built from 15 residues. V was shortened by 1 base and J by 6 bases, with 15 bases between the two germline ends. This CDR3 reads CASSPRQTLLPEAFF. The DNA of the CDR3 is TGTGCCAGCTCACCACGACAAACCCTGTTACCTGAAGCTTTCTTT.

The rearrangement joins TRBV28 to TRBJ2-7; 7 nucleotides align to TRBD1. Germline lookup yields CDR1 MDHEN and CDR2 SYDVKM. The CDR3 runs to 17 residues. V was clipped by 6 bases and J by 0 bases; unmatched bases: 14. The CDR3 protein is CASSVPKRDRSSYEQYF. In DNA, the CDR3 is TGTGCCAGCAGCGTACCCAAACGGGACAGAAGCTCCTACGAGCAGTACTTC. Using reference TRBV28 and TRBJ2-7 for the parts outside the CDR3, the full variable domain is DVKVTQSSRYLVKRTGEKVFLECVQDMDHENMFWYRQDPGLGLRLIYFSYDVKMKEKGDIPEGYSVSREKKERFSLILESASTNQTSMYLCASSVPKRDRSSYEQYFGPGTRLTVT.

The chain is built from TRBV6-2 or TRBV6-3 and TRBJ2-7; TRBD1 matches 9 bases. The germline CDR1 and CDR2 sequences are MNHEY and SVGEGT. CDR3 size: 16 residues. V lost 2 bases and J lost 4; bases outside the gene matches: 9. CDR3 bases: TGTGCCAGCAGTTACACAGGGACAGGGAGACTATACGAGCAGTACTTC. This translates into CASSYTGTGRLYEQYF.

As to this clone: Other DNA sequences from this sample encode an identical CDR3 as well. The rearrangement links TRBV5-1 to TRBJ2-3; tentative D call: TRBD2 (6 bases). This CDR3 has 13 residues. Trimming pared 4 bases from V and 0 bases from J, leaving 6 bases between. The germline CDR1 and CDR2 sequences are SGHRS and YFSETQ. CDR3 DNA sequence: TGCGCCAGCAGCAGCGGGAGCACAGATACGCAGTATTTT. As protein: CASSSGSTDTQYF.

The V gene is TRBV2, the J gene TRBJ2-7; tentative D call: TRBD2 (6 bases). CDR1 SNHLY and CDR2 FYNNEI come from the germline V gene. The germline V and J ends were trimmed by 5 bases and 3 bases, with 14 bases remaining between them. The CDR3 length is 14 residues. CDR3 region: CASSQGTALYEQYF. The DNA of the CDR3 is TGTGCCAGCAGTCAAGGGACTGCCCTCTACGAGCAGTACTTC.

This clone has a single count. This chain connects TRBV4-2 to TRBJ2-7, with 9 bases aligning to TRBD1. The CDR3 consists of 14 residues. Germline assignment: CDR1 LGHNA and CDR2 YNFKEQ. Trimming removed 5 bases from V and 2 bases from J; junction bases left unmatched: 4. The CDR3 protein is CASSRQGGTYEQYF. CDR3 coding DNA: TGTGCCAGCAGCAGACAGGGGGGGACCTACGAGCAGTACTTC.

This chain links TRBV10-3 with TRBJ2-1; 9 positions agree with TRBD1. Per the germline V gene, CDR1 is ENHRY and CDR2 is SYGVKD. The CDR3 loop spans 17 amino acids. After removal of 5 bases from V and 1 base from J, the junction contained 9 bases not matched to a gene. The CDR3 loop reads CAISTTGGEGSYNEQFF. DNA for the CDR3: TGTGCCATCAGTACAACAGGGGGCGAGGGTTCCTACAATGAGCAGTTCTTC.

The rearrangement uses TRBV28 and TRBJ1-6, with 8 positions matching TRBD1. With V trimmed by 4 bases and J by 10 bases, 6 bases remained unmatched. The germline gives CDR1 MDHEN, CDR2 SYDVKM. This CDR3 spans 14 amino acids. CDR3 bases: TGTGCCAGCAGTTCGACAGGGGAGGTCTCACCCCTCCACTTT. Protein product: CASSSTGEVSPLHF.

The chain employs TRBV7-9 and TRBJ2-7; 7 nucleotides agree with TRBD2. J gave up 4 bases and V 3 bases, and 6 bases lay outside the gene matches. The CDR3 is 14 residues long. Germline values: CDR1 SEHNR, CDR2 FQNEAQ (reference sequence). In nucleotides, the CDR3 is TGTGCCAGCAGCTTTACCGGGAGGTATTACGAGCAGTACTTC. It specifies CASSFTGRYYEQYF.

The chain has TRBV21-1 and TRBJ2-1; the listed D gene, TRBD1, was not tested against the DNA. TRBV21-1 is a known pseudogene. This CDR3 has 15 residues. The DNA of the CDR3 is TGTGCCAGCAGCTACAGGGGTTCCGACTACAATGAGCAGTTCTTC. This sequence encodes CASSYRGSDYNEQFF.

The V call is TRBV5-3, the J call TRBJ2-4; 7 bases align to TRBD1. TRBV5-3 counts as an open reading frame of uncertain function. The CDR3 sequence is 20 residues long. The J segment lost 0 bases and the V segment lost 0 bases, leaving 15 bases of the junction unmatched. The DNA of the CDR3 is TGTGCCAGAAGCTTGGGGGAAACAGTGAGACAGGGCCTAGCCAAAAACATTCAGTACTTC. This gives the protein CARSLGETVRQGLAKNIQYF.

The chain employs TRBV6-2 or TRBV6-3 and TRBJ2-7; D not resolved. The CDR3 length is 12 residues. V was cut by 4 bases and J by 3 bases, with 7 bases left in between. Looked up from germline, CDR1 is MNHEY and CDR2 is SVGEGT. The CDR3 region has the DNA TGTGCCAGCAGTTCTCGCGGCTACGAGCAGTACTTC. Amino acid sequence: CASSSRGYEQYF.

The gene calls are TRBV6-6 and TRBJ2-7; D perhaps matches TRBD2 (6 bases). This CDR3 contains 15 residues. V dropped 6 bases and J dropped 1 base, with 16 bases sitting between them. Germline CDR1 reads MNHNY; CDR2 reads SVGAGI (reference sequence). The CDR3 DNA sequence: TGTGCCAGCAGCCTCTATGGGGCGGGGTCCTACGAGCAGTACTTC. It codes for CASSLYGAGSYEQYF.

The chain combines TRBV28 with TRBJ1-5, with D possibly TRBD1 on 5 matching bases. This CDR3 is 16 amino acids long. Per the germline V gene, CDR1 is MDHEN and CDR2 is SYDVKM. V lost 4 bases and J lost 5, with 18 bases in between. In DNA form, the CDR3 reads TGTGCCAGCAGTTCCAGGACCGTTGGGGGGTATCAGCCCCAGCATTTT. Translating it yields CASSSRTVGGYQPQHF. The whole variable domain, remainder taken from reference TRBV28 and TRBJ1-5, is DVKVTQSSRYLVKRTGEKVFLECVQDMDHENMFWYRQDPGLGLRLIYFSYDVKMKEKGDIPEGYSVSREKKERFSLILESASTNQTSMYLCASSSRTVGGYQPQHFGDGTRLSIL.

The count of this clone is one. The chain is built from TRBV15 and TRBJ1-5, with D perhaps matching TRBD1 (5 bases). V lost 3 bases and J lost 3, with 15 bases in between. This CDR3 has 16 residues. CDR1 and CDR2 (germline): LNHNV, YYDKDF (reference sequence). The CDR3 nucleotides read TGTGCCACCAGCAGGGGGCCGCCGGCCTTCAATCAGCCCCAGCATTTT. Encoded protein: CATSRGPPAFNQPQHF.

The chain links TRBV5-1 to TRBJ1-1; D perhaps matches TRBD1 (5 bases). CDR3 length: 16 residues. Germline assignment: CDR1 SGHRS and CDR2 YFSETQ. The V end was cut by 0 bases, the J end by 0 bases, with 12 bases between. The CDR3 here is CASSLAGGAMNTEAFF. The CDR3 nucleotides are TGCGCCAGCAGCTTGGCCGGGGGAGCCATGAACACTGAAGCTTTCTTT.

The gene calls are TRBV18 and TRBJ1-5, with 8 bases matching TRBD1. CDR1 and CDR2 (germline): KGHSH, LQKENI. The CDR3 contains 16 residues. V lost 0 bases to trimming and J lost 4 bases; unmatched junction nucleotides: 5. The CDR3 bases are TGTGCCAGCTCACCACCCGCAGGGGGCAGAAATCAGCCCCAGCATTTT. The encoded protein is CASSPPAGGRNQPQHF.

The chain has TRBV4-1 and TRBJ2-3; 7 nucleotides align to TRBD2. The ends lost 1 base at V and 5 bases at J; junction bases unmatched: 15. Germline V CDR1 and CDR2: MGHRA, YSYEKL. The CDR3 spans 18 residues. CDR3 in amino acids: CASSQVWPAAGDIDTQYF. CDR3 sequence (DNA): TGCGCCAGCAGCCAAGTGTGGCCGGCGGCGGGAGATATAGATACGCAGTATTTT.

J is TRBJ2-2 and V is TRBV13, with 9 bases identical to TRBD2. The CDR3 spans 16 residues. J was trimmed by 2 bases and V by 4 bases; bases with no gene match: 5. Looked up from germline, CDR1 is PRHDT and CDR2 is FYEKMQ (reference sequence). Here the CDR3 reads CASSYGTSRNTGELFF. CDR3 bases: TGTGCCAGCAGCTATGGGACTAGCCGAAACACCGGGGAGCTGTTTTTT.

The genes are TRBV7-2 and TRBJ2-5; 9 bases fit TRBD1. The J segment lost 5 bases and the V segment lost 2 bases, leaving 6 bases of the junction unmatched. The germline V gene encodes CDR1 SGHTA and CDR2 FQGNSA. CDR3 length equals 15 residues. The CDR3 reads CASSLIGQGRETQYF. CDR3 DNA: TGTGCCAGCAGCTTAATAGGACAGGGGCGGGAGACCCAGTACTTC.

The rearrangement joins TRBV27 to TRBJ1-6; no clear D gene. The CDR3 has 14 amino acids. Trimming shortened V by 4 bases and J by 0 bases, and 4 bases separated the two germline ends. Germline V gene data show CDR1 as MNHEY and CDR2 as SMNVEV (reference sequence). CDR3 protein: CASSSSSYNSPLHF. The CDR3, as DNA: TGTGCCAGCAGTTCCAGCTCCTATAATTCACCCCTCCACTTT.

The chain carries TRBV19 and TRBJ1-1; weak D call: TRBD1 (5 bases). Germline assignment: CDR1 LNHDA and CDR2 SQIVND (reference sequence). The CDR3 totals 14 residues. Trimming left V 6 bases short and J 0 bases short, with 11 bases between. The CDR3, as DNA: TGTGCCAGTAGACGGACAAGCTTGAACACTGAAGCTTTCTTT. It specifies CASRRTSLNTEAFF.

This sequence joins TRBV3-1 (or the pseudogene TRBV3-2) and TRBJ2-5, with D possibly being TRBD2 (5 bases). The V end was cut by 0 bases, the J end by 5 bases, with 7 bases between. This CDR3 is 13 amino acids long. CDR1 is LGHDT, CDR2 YNNKEL, per germline (reference sequence). CDR3 bases: TGTGCCAGCAGCCAAGATCGGGGTGAGACCCAGTACTTC. Its protein product is CASSQDRGETQYF.

The chain employs TRBV9 and TRBJ2-4; D is unclear. Germline values: CDR1 SGDLS, CDR2 YYNGEE. The CDR3 length is 15 residues. Trimming cost V 4 bases and J 5 bases, with 16 bases left between them. CDR3 region: CASSSSLGAENIQYF. The CDR3 nucleotides are TGTGCCAGCAGCTCGAGTTTAGGAGCTGAAAACATTCAGTACTTC.

CDR3 in amino acids: CASRLGASGTYEQYF. The DNA of the CDR3 is TGTGCCAGTCGTCTCGGGGCTAGCGGGACCTACGAGCAGTACTTC. J is TRBJ2-7 and V is TRBV19; 9 bases map to TRBD2. Trimming at V came to 8 bases and at J to 2 bases, leaving 10 bases not matched to a gene. The CDR3 length is 15 residues. Germline values: CDR1 LNHDA, CDR2 SQIVND (reference sequence).

The chain joins TRBV14 to TRBJ2-7; 9 positions agree with TRBD1. The CDR3 length is 14 residues. Germline CDR1 SGHDN, CDR2 FVKESK. V was pared by 5 bases and J by 3 bases, with 5 bases of the junction left unmatched. CDR3 nucleotides: TGTGCCAGCAGCTTGGACAGGGGCGGCTACGAGCAGTACTTC. Encoded protein: CASSLDRGGYEQYF.

This rearrangement joins TRBV2 to TRBJ1-3; D may be TRBD1 (6 bases). In germline, CDR1 is SNHLY, CDR2 FYNNEI. This CDR3 contains 13 residues. Trimming stripped 6 bases from V and 4 bases from J, with 10 bases between. The CDR3 sequence is CASRSGVGNTIYF. CDR3 sequence (DNA): TGTGCCAGCAGATCAGGGGTCGGAAACACCATATATTTT.